This entry concerns a single T cell receptor (beta chain). Measured with immunoSEQ multiplex PCR; TCRdb has only the in-frame clones, and not every one. The sample has tens of thousands of clones; roughly 90% are singletons. This entry is derived from a study of blood T cell repertoires in COVID-19. Study-level information: The United States, Italy and Spain supplied acute and convalescent COVID-19 samples. T cells, B-cell-depleted T cells, or PBMCs provided the cDNA or gDNA that served as material.

The Seattle site enrolled patients during active infection and followed them longitudinally. V lost 2 bases and J lost 4, with 9 bases in between. Germline V gene data show CDR1 as SNHLY and CDR2 as FYNNEI. The CDR3 spans 14 residues. This clonotype was sampled from an elderly woman with COVID-19, enrolled during active disease. The chain has TRBV2 and TRBJ1-5; no firm D call. The source material was peripheral blood. The chain's CDR3 is CASSESPVNQPQHF. Written as DNA, the CDR3 is TGTGCCAGCAGTGAATCGCCAGTGAATCAGCCCCAGCATTTT.